One and the same sample provided the 18 T cell receptor beta chains below, sequenced in a study of T cell repertoires in cytomegalovirus infection. TCRdb re-called the reads through MiXCR, storing one row per CDR3 protein. This sample has some 440,000 distinct CDR3 sequences, with under 40% found just once. Sequencing was carried out using PBMCs. The receptor set was obtained from a human donor in good health (CMV status not recorded). Some clones in this sample may be carry-over from other donors' samples.

There are many counts of this clonotype. The rearrangement joins TRBV7-8 to TRBJ1-5, with D possibly matching TRBD1 (5 bases). The CDR3 spans 16 residues. Per germline, CDR1 SGHVS and CDR2 FQNEAQ. Trimming stripped 1 base from V and 7 bases from J, with 17 bases between. For the CDR3, the DNA is TGTGCCAGCAGCTTAGATAGGGTCCAGGGAAGACAGCCCCAGCATTTT. The encoded protein is CASSLDRVQGRQPQHF.

This clonotype was counted once. The V gene is TRBV6-2 or TRBV6-3, the J gene TRBJ1-2; 8 bases line up with TRBD1. The CDR3 spans 15 residues. Per germline, CDR1 MNHEY and CDR2 SVGEGT. With V trimmed by 1 base and J by 6 bases, 7 bases remained unmatched. The CDR3 loop is CASSYWGRGLHGYTF. The DNA of the CDR3 is TGTGCCAGCAGTTACTGGGGCAGGGGGCTCCATGGCTACACCTTC.

This clonotype was found many times. This chain joins TRBV7-9 and TRBJ1-6; the match to TRBD1 covers 8 bases. Germline assignment: CDR1 SEHNR and CDR2 FQNEAQ (reference sequence). This CDR3 comprises 15 residues. The junction had 7 bases not matched to a gene; V was cut back by 5 bases and J by 7 bases. Here the CDR3 reads CASSAGQGGNSPLHF. CDR3 DNA sequence: TGTGCCAGCAGCGCAGGACAGGGAGGGAATTCACCCCTCCACTTT.

The rearrangement links TRBV7-6 to TRBJ1-2; D not certain. CDR1 is SGHVS, CDR2 FNYEAQ, per germline. The germline V and J ends were trimmed by 5 bases and 4 bases, with 14 bases remaining between them. The CDR3 spans 14 residues. Written as DNA, the CDR3 is TGTGCCAGCAGCCTCTCGACCACTACCTATGGCTACACCTTC. As protein: CASSLSTTTYGYTF.

This rearrangement joins TRBV6-1 to TRBJ2-2; 10 bases fit TRBD1. The CDR3 covers 15 residues. Unmatched junction bases numbered 8, after V lost 7 bases and J lost 6 bases. CDR1 MNHNS and CDR2 SASEGT come from the germline V gene. CDR3 loop: CASNSRDRGSGELFF. The DNA for the CDR3 is TGTGCCAGCAACTCCCGGGACAGGGGTTCCGGGGAGCTGTTTTTT.

Notes on this clonotype: Being one base from a much bigger clone, this may be a read error. This sequence joins TRBV7-2 and TRBJ2-1, with TRBD1 identical over 9 bases. CDR3 length: 15 residues. Germline V lookup: CDR1 SGHTA, CDR2 FQGNSA. J was trimmed by 6 bases and V by 9 bases; bases with no gene match: 12. The DNA of the CDR3 is TGTGCCAGAAGACTGGACAGGGGTTCTGGCAATGAGCAGTTCTTC. Its translation: CARRLDRGSGNEQFF.

This clonotype was picked up a small number of times. The chain links TRBV29-1 to TRBJ2-7, with D tentatively TRBD1 or TRBD2 (5 bases each). The CDR3 has 13 residues. Germline CDR1 reads SQVTM; CDR2 reads ANQGSEA. The V end was cut by 5 bases, the J end by 6 bases, with 17 bases between. DNA of the CDR3: TGCAGCGTTTATACCGGGACCCACGGCGAGCAGTACTTC. Its protein product is CSVYTGTHGEQYF.

Worth noting for this clonotype: The junction shows a germline mismatch at one end, possibly a read error. The chain employs TRBV29-1 and TRBJ2-3; possibly TRBD1 or TRBD2 for D (5 bases each). Germline lookup yields CDR1 SQVTM and CDR2 ANQGSEA. The CDR3 consists of 12 residues. The CDR3 DNA is TGCAGCTCCGGGGCGGGCACAGATACGCATTATTTT. This codes for CSSGAGTDTHYF.

Of note for this clonotype: The junction departs from the called germline gene at one end, perhaps through a read error. The chain uses TRBV12-3 or TRBV12-4 and TRBJ2-5; D call uncertain. The CDR3 is 13 residues long. DNA of the CDR3: TGTGCCAGCAGTTTAAAGGTTCAAGAGAACCAGTACTTC. It is translated as CASSLKVQENQYF.

The chain is built from TRBV12-3 or TRBV12-4 and TRBJ2-7; weak D call: TRBD1 (6 bases). The V and J ends lost 5 bases and 0 bases respectively, with 14 bases between them. This CDR3 spans 15 amino acids. The CDR3 bases are TGTGCCAGCAGTCCAAACAGGGTCCTCTCCTACGAGCAGTACTTC. Translation gives CASSPNRVLSYEQYF.

Details on this clonotype: The junction departs from the called germline gene at one end, perhaps through a read error. The V and J genes are TRBV7-8 and TRBJ2-5; D may be TRBD2 (5 bases). This CDR3 comprises 15 residues. Germline V CDR1 and CDR2: SGHVS, FQNEAQ. In DNA, the CDR3 is TGTGACAGCAGCTTTGGGGTCCTCGAGGGAGAGACCCAGTACTTC. Its protein is CDSSFGVLEGETQYF.

Concerning this clonotype itself: At one of its ends the junction is not consistent with the germline gene, which may arise from a read error. The chain couples TRBV7-9 to TRBJ2-3; D is uncertain. Germline V CDR1 and CDR2: SEHNR, FQNEAQ (reference sequence). This CDR3 has 13 residues. The CDR3 nucleotides are TGTGCCAGCAGCTCCACTTACCAGGACCGGCGCCGGTTT. Its protein product is CASSSTYQDRRRF.

This clonotype has more than one count but fewer than ten. This chain uses TRBV18 with TRBJ2-1; D call uncertain. Germline CDR1 and CDR2: KGHSH and LQKENI. CDR3 length: 13 residues. V lost 2 bases, J lost 4 bases, and 6 bases lay in between. The CDR3 sequence is CASSPNEYNEQFF. The DNA for the CDR3 is TGTGCCAGCTCACCAAATGAGTACAATGAGCAGTTCTTC. Drawing the rest from reference TRBV18 and TRBJ2-1, the complete variable domain is NAGVMQNPRHLVRRRGQEARLRCSPMKGHSHVYWYRQLPEEGLKFMVYLQKENIIDESGMPKERFSAEFPKEGPSILRIQQVVRGDSAAYFCASSPNEYNEQFFGPGTRLTVL.

In the case of this clonotype: The junction shows a germline mismatch at one end, possibly a read error. This sequence joins TRBV28 and TRBJ2-7; D gene ambiguous. Germline lookup yields CDR1 MDHEN and CDR2 SYDVKM. The CDR3 is 14 residues long. In DNA form, the CDR3 reads TGTGCCAGCAGTTTAAGTGGCACTTCCTACAAGCAGTACTTC. This codes for CASSLSGTSYKQYF.

The chain combines TRBV11-2 with TRBJ2-7; tentative D call: TRBD2 (6 bases). Per the germline V gene, CDR1 is SGHAT and CDR2 is FQNNGV. V was shortened by 7 bases and J by 3 bases, with 10 bases between the two germline ends. The CDR3 covers 12 residues. The CDR3 spells CASTPRGYEQYF. DNA for the CDR3: TGTGCCAGCACCCCGCGGGGCTACGAGCAGTACTTC.

Only a few counts were recorded for this clonotype. The chain combines TRBV29-1 with TRBJ1-1; D gene ambiguous. The CDR3 length is 11 residues. V was shortened by 8 bases and J by 1 base, with 8 bases between the two germline ends. Germline values: CDR1 SQVTM, CDR2 ANQGSEA. The CDR3 nucleotides read TGCAGCACCAACAAGAACACTGAAGCTTTCTTT. It yields the protein CSTNKNTEAFF.

This clonotype was seen a handful of times. V usage is TRBV27 and J usage is TRBJ2-5; D gene ambiguous. This CDR3 has 13 amino acids. CDR1 and CDR2 (germline): MNHEY, SMNVEV (reference sequence). The germline V and J ends were trimmed by 6 bases and 5 bases, with 13 bases remaining between them. As DNA, the CDR3 is TGTGCCAGCAGCCCTTCTCGCACCGAGACCCAGTACTTC. This encodes CASSPSRTETQYF.

V gene TRBV19 combines with J gene TRBJ2-6; weak D call: TRBD2 (5 bases). The CDR3 extends over 16 amino acids. With 1 base removed from V and 0 bases from J, the gap between germline ends came to 7 bases. From germline, CDR1 is LNHDA and CDR2 SQIVND (reference sequence). CDR3 DNA sequence: TGTGCCAGTAGTATAGCACGGGACTCTGGGGCCAACGTCCTGACTTTC. It yields the protein CASSIARDSGANVLTF.